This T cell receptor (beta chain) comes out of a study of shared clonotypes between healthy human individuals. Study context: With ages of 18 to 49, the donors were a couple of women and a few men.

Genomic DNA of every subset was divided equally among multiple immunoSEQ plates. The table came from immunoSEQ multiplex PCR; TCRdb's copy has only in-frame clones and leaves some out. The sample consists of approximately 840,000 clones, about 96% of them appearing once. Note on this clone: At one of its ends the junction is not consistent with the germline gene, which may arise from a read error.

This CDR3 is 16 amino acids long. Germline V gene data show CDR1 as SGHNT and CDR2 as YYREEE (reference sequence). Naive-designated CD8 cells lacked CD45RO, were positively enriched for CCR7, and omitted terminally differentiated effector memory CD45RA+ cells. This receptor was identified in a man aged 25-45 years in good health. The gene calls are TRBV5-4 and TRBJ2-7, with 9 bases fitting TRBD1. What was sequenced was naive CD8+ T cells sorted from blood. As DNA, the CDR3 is TGTGTCAGCAGCGAAGCGCCGGTGGGACAGGGCTACGAGCAGTACTTC. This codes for CVSSEAPVGQGYEQYF.